The 22 T cell receptor beta chains listed next were all sequenced from one sample in a study of radiotherapy plus CTLA-4 blockade in lung cancer. Produced via immunoSEQ multiplex PCR; TCRdb's table is partial and in-frame only. In the table there are some 23,000 clones, about three quarters of which are singletons. The source material was peripheral blood, sampled from a patient treated with radiotherapy plus ipilimumab. The receptors stem from a human donor with non-small cell lung cancer who had stable disease on radiotherapy plus ipilimumab.

The rearrangement joins TRBV7-8 to TRBJ2-6, with D possibly TRBD2 on 7 matching bases. V dropped 6 bases and J dropped 1 base, with 16 bases sitting between them. CDR1 and CDR2 from the germline V gene are SGHVS and FQNEAQ. The CDR3 is 17 amino acids. This CDR3 is CASSRGGGRSGANVLTF. CDR3 nucleotides: TGTGCCAGCAGTAGGGGGGGTGGACGTTCTGGGGCCAACGTCCTGACTTTC.

V and J are TRBV5-6 and TRBJ2-7; TRBD1 agrees at 9 bases. The germline CDR1 and CDR2 sequences are SGHDT and YYEEEE. The CDR3 extends over 17 amino acids. V lost 3 bases to trimming and J lost 0 bases; unmatched junction nucleotides: 10. The CDR3 sequence is CASSSRVRDRVSYEQYF. The CDR3 coding sequence is TGTGCCAGCAGCTCAAGAGTCCGGGACAGGGTCTCCTACGAGCAGTACTTC.

The chain uses TRBV7-3 and TRBJ1-1; 7 bases align to TRBD1. The junction had 8 bases not matched to a gene; V was cut back by 4 bases and J by 3 bases. This CDR3 spans 15 amino acids. Germline V CDR1 and CDR2: SGHTA, FQGTGA. Here the CDR3 reads CASSSEQGIYTEAFF. CDR3 nucleotides: TGTGCCAGCAGCTCCGAACAGGGGATTTACACTGAAGCTTTCTTT.

This rearrangement joins TRBV6-5 to TRBJ1-2, with D maybe TRBD1 (6 bases). CDR1 and CDR2 from the germline V gene are MNHEY and SVGAGI. Trimming pared 7 bases from V and 5 bases from J, leaving 17 bases between. The CDR3 is 14 residues long. CDR3 nucleotides: TGTGCCAGCACTAGGGTAGGGACACGGTATGGCTACACCTTC. Its protein is CASTRVGTRYGYTF.

The V call is TRBV7-9, the J call TRBJ1-1; tentative D call: TRBD1 (5 bases). The CDR3 has 13 amino acids. V dropped 7 bases and J dropped 0 bases, with 9 bases sitting between them. Looked up from germline, CDR1 is SEHNR and CDR2 is FQNEAQ (reference sequence). The CDR3 spells CASTGGVNTEAFF. Written as DNA, the CDR3 is TGTGCCAGCACCGGGGGTGTGAACACTGAAGCTTTCTTT. Full variable domain (missing parts from reference TRBV7-9 and TRBJ1-1): DTGVSQNPRHKITKRGQNVTFRCDPISEHNRLYWYRQTLGQGPEFLTYFQNEAQLEKSRLLSDRFSAERPKGSFSTLEIQRTEQGDSAMYLCASTGGVNTEAFFGQGTRLTVV.

In regard to this clone: An end of the junction differs from the germline gene, which may be a read error. This rearrangement joins TRBV7-7 to TRBJ2-7; TRBD2 might be the D (7 bases). CDR1 is SSHAT, CDR2 FNYEAQ, per germline (reference sequence). The CDR3 has 14 residues. The CDR3 loop reads CASSPGGYPYEQYF. The CDR3 DNA sequence: TGTGCTAGCAGCCCGGGGGGCTACCCCTACGAGCAGTACTTC.

The rearrangement links TRBV5-8 to TRBJ2-5; D is ambiguous. The CDR3 contains 12 residues. The V end was cut by 4 bases, the J end by 5 bases, with 9 bases between. Looked up from germline, CDR1 is SGHTS and CDR2 is YDEGEE. This CDR3 is CASSPNWETQYF. The CDR3 nucleotides read TGTGCCAGCAGCCCTAATTGGGAGACCCAGTACTTC.

The CDR3 is CASSELLAGPTDTQYF. CDR3 DNA: TGCGCCAGCAGTGAGCTACTAGCGGGGCCCACAGATACGCAGTATTTT. The V gene is TRBV10-2, the J gene TRBJ2-3; 10 bases map to TRBD2. The J segment lost 2 bases and the V segment lost 2 bases, leaving 4 bases of the junction unmatched. The CDR3 consists of 16 residues. CDR1 WSHSY and CDR2 SAAADI come from the germline V gene.

This chain links TRBV6-5 with TRBJ2-7; 9 bases are a match to TRBD2. The length of the CDR3 is 14 residues. The germline CDR1 and CDR2 sequences are MNHEY and SVGAGI. The V segment lost 5 bases and the J segment 5 bases; nucleotides outside the gene matches: 7. The DNA of the CDR3 is TGTGCCAGCAGTGATAGCGGGAGATGGAACGAGCAGTACTTC. Protein sequence: CASSDSGRWNEQYF.

The V gene is TRBV6-5, the J gene TRBJ1-3; D not certain. This CDR3 comprises 14 residues. V dropped 8 bases and J dropped 0 bases, with 11 bases sitting between them. Germline lookup yields CDR1 MNHEY and CDR2 SVGAGI. The DNA for the CDR3 is TGTGCCAGCGGCGGACCCAGCTCTGGAAACACCATATATTTT. This gives the protein CASGGPSSGNTIYF.

This clone was found a few times. Written as DNA, the CDR3 is TGTGCCAGCAGCTTAGTTGGGACGGGACAGGGTGAAGCTTTCTTT. Protein product: CASSLVGTGQGEAFF. The V gene is TRBV11-2, the J gene TRBJ1-1; TRBD1 matches at 9 bases. The CDR3 length is 15 residues. V was clipped by 1 base and J by 7 bases; unmatched bases: 7. From germline, CDR1 is SGHAT and CDR2 FQNNGV. Drawing the rest from reference TRBV11-2 and TRBJ1-1, the complete variable domain is EAGVAQSPRYKIIEKRQSVAFWCNPISGHATLYWYQQILGQGPKLLIQFQNNGVVDDSQLPKDRFSAERLKGVDSTLKIQPAKLEDSAVYLCASSLVGTGQGEAFFGQGTRLTVV.

V usage is TRBV4-2 and J usage is TRBJ2-5, with D perhaps matching TRBD1 (5 bases). Trimming removed 4 bases from V and 3 bases from J, with 15 bases in between. Germline V CDR1 and CDR2: LGHNA, YNFKEQ. CDR3 length: 15 amino acids. The CDR3 region is CASSPTQGVEETQYF. In nucleotides, the CDR3 is TGTGCCAGCAGCCCCACGCAAGGGGTCGAAGAGACCCAGTACTTC.

The J gene is TRBJ2-7, the V gene TRBV2; TRBD2 agrees at 12 bases. This CDR3 spans 17 amino acids. With 6 bases clipped from V and 7 bases from J, the junction kept 16 bases outside the gene matches. Looked up from germline, CDR1 is SNHLY and CDR2 is FYNNEI. The CDR3 is CASSAILAGGPRYEQYF. CDR3 coding DNA: TGTGCCAGCAGCGCTATTCTAGCGGGAGGGCCCCGTTATGAGCAGTACTTC.

This chain connects TRBV6-1 to TRBJ1-1, with TRBD1 as a possible D gene (6 bases). This CDR3 is 14 amino acids long. Trimming shortened V by 3 bases and J by 5 bases, and 13 bases separated the two germline ends. CDR1 is MNHNS, CDR2 SASEGT, per germline. CDR3 nucleotide sequence: TGTGCCAGCAGTGAGTGGGGGGGCTCTACTGAAGCTTTCTTT. This sequence encodes CASSEWGGSTEAFF.

The gene calls are TRBV7-9 and TRBJ2-4, with D maybe TRBD2 (5 bases). The V gene's germline CDR1 is SEHNR and CDR2 FQNEAQ (reference sequence). The ends were cut back, 5 bases at V and 1 base at J, with 21 bases in the middle. The CDR3 runs to 18 residues. CDR3 sequence reads: CASSGENGLAWAKNIQYF. The CDR3, as DNA: TGTGCCAGCAGCGGAGAGAACGGACTGGCGTGGGCCAAAAACATTCAGTACTTC.

This clone has only a few counts. The J gene is TRBJ1-2, the V gene TRBV11-2; D is uncertain. Germline CDR1 and CDR2: SGHAT and FQNNGV. The V and J ends lost 1 base and 1 base respectively, with 4 bases between them. The CDR3 sequence is 13 residues long. CDR3 amino acids: CASSLGDNYGYTF. The CDR3 region has the DNA TGTGCCAGCAGCTTAGGGGATAACTATGGCTACACCTTC.

This clone showed up just a few times. The gene calls are TRBV2 and TRBJ2-1; 12 bases are a match to TRBD2. V was pared by 6 bases and J by 7 bases, with 4 bases of the junction left unmatched. Germline assignment: CDR1 SNHLY and CDR2 FYNNEI. The CDR3 has 14 residues. The CDR3 DNA reads TGTGCCAGCAGGAGAGGACTAGCGGGAAATGAGCAGTTCTTC. This sequence encodes CASRRGLAGNEQFF. The full variable domain, in which reference TRBV2 and TRBJ2-1 provide the parts outside the CDR3, is EPEVTQTPSHQVTQMGQEVILRCVPISNHLYFYWYRQILGQKVEFLVSFYNNEISEKSEIFDDQFSVERPDGSNFTLKIRSTKLEDSAMYFCASRRGLAGNEQFFGPGTRLTVL.

The chain is built from TRBV5-8 and TRBJ1-4; 7 nucleotides agree with TRBD1. CDR3 length: 17 amino acids. Germline CDR1 SGHTS, CDR2 YDEGEE. With V trimmed by 5 bases and J by 2 bases, 12 bases remained unmatched. CDR3 sequence reads: CASRTGTKGATNEKLFF. The DNA of the CDR3 is TGTGCCAGCAGGACCGGAACGAAGGGGGCGACTAATGAAAAACTGTTTTTT.

This clone was seen a few times. V and J are TRBV2 and TRBJ2-7, with a tentative D call TRBD1 (6 bases). Germline lookup yields CDR1 SNHLY and CDR2 FYNNEI. V gave up 4 bases and J gave up 12 bases, with 19 bases separating them. The CDR3 runs 13 residues. CDR3: CASSARQDTRGYF. The CDR3 bases are TGTGCCAGCAGTGCCCGACAGGATACCCGGGGGTACTTC.

The chain employs TRBV11-2 and TRBJ2-2; no clear D. The germline V gene encodes CDR1 SGHAT and CDR2 FQNNGV. V was cut by 4 bases and J by 6 bases, with 9 bases left in between. The CDR3 totals 13 residues. The CDR3: CASSSVLAGELFF. CDR3 sequence (DNA): TGTGCCAGCAGCTCAGTTTTGGCCGGGGAGCTGTTTTTT.

In its sample, this clone was seen a few times. V usage is TRBV6-1 and J usage is TRBJ2-7; D is unclear. The V and J ends lost 7 bases and 3 bases respectively, with 7 bases between them. The CDR3 spans 11 residues. Germline V lookup: CDR1 MNHNS, CDR2 SASEGT. The CDR3 sequence: CASTSDYEQYF. The CDR3 DNA reads as TGTGCCAGCACCTCCGACTACGAGCAGTACTTC.

The chain couples TRBV2 to TRBJ2-7; tentatively, D is TRBD1 (6 bases). V was shortened by 7 bases and J by 2 bases, with 12 bases between the two germline ends. In germline, CDR1 is SNHLY, CDR2 FYNNEI. This CDR3 is 13 amino acids long. CDR3 bases: TGTGCCAGCAACAGGGAAAGGACCTACGAGCAGTACTTC. It translates to CASNRERTYEQYF.